This T cell receptor beta chain emerged from a study of response to subunit inactivated influenza vaccine. Study-wide results and limits: Every seasonal influenza vaccination brings in few new T cells, the authors suggested.

V trimming: 5 bases; J trimming: 5 bases; junction bases outside the gene matches: 8. This CDR3 region has 14 residues. TCRdb analysed the RT-PCR reads with MiXCR anew, one entry per CDR3 protein. The sample carries 550,000 to 650,000 distinct CDR3 sequences, about 12% recorded once. This clonotype has a count of ten or more. Its target is unknown. The sequence derives from a man aged 45-65 years who received an inactivated influenza vaccine. This chain joins TRBV12-3 or TRBV12-4 and TRBJ1-1, with 7 bases lining up with TRBD1. Sequencing used PBMCs from blood, obtained on the day of vaccination. CDR3 amino acids: CASSPPAGGTEAFF. The CDR3 bases are TGTGCCAGCAGTCCGCCGGCAGGGGGGACTGAAGCTTTCTTT.